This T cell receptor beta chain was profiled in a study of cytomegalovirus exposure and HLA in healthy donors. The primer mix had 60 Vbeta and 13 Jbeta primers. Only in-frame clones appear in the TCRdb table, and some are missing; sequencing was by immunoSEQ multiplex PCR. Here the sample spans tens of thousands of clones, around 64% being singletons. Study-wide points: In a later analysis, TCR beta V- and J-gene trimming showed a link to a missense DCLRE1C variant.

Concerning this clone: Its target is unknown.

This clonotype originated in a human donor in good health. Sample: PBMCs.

The CDR3 DNA follows: TGTGCCAGCAGTTACTCGATACATGGAGATCAGCCCCAGCATTTT. Its protein is CASSYSIHGDQPQHF. The V call is TRBV6-5, the J call TRBJ1-5; the D is unclear. Trimming removed 0 bases from V and 5 bases from J, with 11 bases in between. The V gene's germline CDR1 is MNHEY and CDR2 SVGAGI. This CDR3 spans 15 amino acids.